Here is one T cell receptor beta chain with its context. This entry comes from a study of blood T cell repertoires in COVID-19. J gave up 4 bases and V 5 bases, and 5 bases lay outside the gene matches. The length of the CDR3 is 14 residues. The germline gives CDR1 SGHVS, CDR2 FNYEAQ. As originally analysed: Amplification from reference gene primers served as the basis for estimated nucleated cell counts. Only in-frame clones appear in the TCRdb table, and some are missing; sequencing was by immunoSEQ multiplex PCR. V and J calls and clone size follow that table, whereas D and trimming were derived from the DNA. The sample consists of about 320,000 clones, around 85% of them appearing once.

This TCR was sampled from a human donor in a cohort sampled during active COVID-19. The source material was peripheral blood. The chain is built from TRBV7-6 and TRBJ2-5; the match to TRBD1 covers 9 bases. CDR3 nucleotide sequence: TGTGCCAGCAGCCAACACAGGGGGCGAGAGACCCAGTACTTC. Translation gives CASSQHRGRETQYF. Combining the CDR3 with reference TRBV7-6 and TRBJ2-5 gives the whole variable domain GAGVSQSPRYKVTKRGQDVALRCDPISGHVSLYWYRQALGQGPEFLTYFNYEAQQDKSGLPNDRFSAERPEGSISTLTIQRTEQRDSAMYRCASSQHRGRETQYFGPGTRLLVL.